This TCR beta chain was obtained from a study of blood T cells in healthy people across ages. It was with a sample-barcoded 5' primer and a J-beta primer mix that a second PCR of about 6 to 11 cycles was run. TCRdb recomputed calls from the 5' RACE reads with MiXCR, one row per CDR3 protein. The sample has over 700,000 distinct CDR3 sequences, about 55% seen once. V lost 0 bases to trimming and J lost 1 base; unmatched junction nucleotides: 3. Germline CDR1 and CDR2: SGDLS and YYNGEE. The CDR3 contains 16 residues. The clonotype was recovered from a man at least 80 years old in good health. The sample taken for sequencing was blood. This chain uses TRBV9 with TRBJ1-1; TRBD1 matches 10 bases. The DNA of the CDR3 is TGTGCCAGCAGCGTAGGTGGGACAGGGGCGAACACTGAAGCTTTCTTT. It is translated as CASSVGGTGANTEAFF.